This TCR beta chain was observed in a study of CD8+CD57+ T cells in acquired aplastic anemia. Genomic DNA was employed as the template in profiling TCR beta VDJ and CDR3. TCRdb fed the reads into MiXCR, producing one record per CDR3 protein. The sample gives about 40,000 distinct CDR3 sequences, roughly 69% of which show up once; just under 60% is in the top ten. The germline CDR1 and CDR2 sequences are SGHDT and YYEEEE. V was clipped by 5 bases and J by 9 bases, with 12 bases between them. The CDR3 is made up of 12 amino acids. An expansion of CD8+CD57+ cells by flow cytometry had been shown in patients chosen for sequencing. A severe acquired aplastic anemia diagnosis applied to all patients. Regarding the study as a whole: Found in both controls and patients were around 30 CD8+ CDR3 sequences.

This clonotype came up many times. Its target is not known. The sample was sorted CD4+, CD8+, or CD8+CD57+ T cells (not recorded which) from PBMCs. This chain uses TRBV5-6 with TRBJ1-5; D is uncertain. The clonotype comes from a human donor with aplastic anemia. CDR3 residues: CASRHEVRPQHF. For the CDR3, the DNA is TGTGCCAGCAGGCATGAGGTTCGGCCCCAGCATTTT.